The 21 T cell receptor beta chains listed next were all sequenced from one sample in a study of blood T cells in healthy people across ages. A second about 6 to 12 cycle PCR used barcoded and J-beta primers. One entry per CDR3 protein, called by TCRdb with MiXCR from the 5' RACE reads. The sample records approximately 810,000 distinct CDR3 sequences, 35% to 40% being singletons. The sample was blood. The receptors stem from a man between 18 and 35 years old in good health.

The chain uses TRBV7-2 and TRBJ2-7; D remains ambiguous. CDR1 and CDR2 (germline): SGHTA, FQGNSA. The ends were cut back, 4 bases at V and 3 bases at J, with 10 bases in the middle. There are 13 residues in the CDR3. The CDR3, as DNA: TGTGCCAGCAGCTCAGACGGAGACTACGAGCAGTACTTC. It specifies CASSSDGDYEQYF.

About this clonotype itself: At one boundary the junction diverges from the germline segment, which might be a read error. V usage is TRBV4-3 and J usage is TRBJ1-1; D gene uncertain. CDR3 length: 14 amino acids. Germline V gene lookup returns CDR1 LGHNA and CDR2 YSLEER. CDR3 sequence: CTSSHDRLNTEAFF. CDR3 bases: TGCACCAGCAGCCACGACCGACTGAACACTGAAGCTTTCTTT.

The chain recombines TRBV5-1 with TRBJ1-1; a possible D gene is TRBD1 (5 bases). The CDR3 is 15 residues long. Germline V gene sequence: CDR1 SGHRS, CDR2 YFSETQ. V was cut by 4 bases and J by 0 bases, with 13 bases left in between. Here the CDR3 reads CASSPASTVNTEAFF. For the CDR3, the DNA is TGCGCCAGCAGCCCCGCTTCGACAGTGAACACTGAAGCTTTCTTT. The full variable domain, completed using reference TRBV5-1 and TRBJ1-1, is KAGVTQTPRYLIKTRGQQVTLSCSPISGHRSVSWYQQTPGQGLQFLFEYFSETQRNKGNFPGRFSGRQFSNSRSEMNVSTLELGDSALYLCASSPASTVNTEAFFGQGTRLTVV.

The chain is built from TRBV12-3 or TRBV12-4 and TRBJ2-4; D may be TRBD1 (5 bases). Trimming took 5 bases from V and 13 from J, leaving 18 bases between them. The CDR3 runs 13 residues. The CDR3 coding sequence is TGTGCCAGCAGTGTTCTCGCGGACAATGAGCAGTACTTC. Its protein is CASSVLADNEQYF.

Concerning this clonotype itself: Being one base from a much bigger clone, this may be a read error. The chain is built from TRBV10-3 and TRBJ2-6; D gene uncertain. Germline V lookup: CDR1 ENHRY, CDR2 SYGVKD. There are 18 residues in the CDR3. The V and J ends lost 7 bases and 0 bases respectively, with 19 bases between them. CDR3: CAITAVAGVRSGANVLTF. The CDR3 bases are TGTGCCATCACCGCCGTGGCAGGTGTGCGCTCTGGGGCCAACGTCCTGACTTTC.

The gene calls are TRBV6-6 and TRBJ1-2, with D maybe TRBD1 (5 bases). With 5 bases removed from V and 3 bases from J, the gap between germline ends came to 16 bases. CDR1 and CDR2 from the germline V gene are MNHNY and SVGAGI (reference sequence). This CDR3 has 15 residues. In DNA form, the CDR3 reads TGTGCCAGCAGTCTGTTCTCGGGACTACACTATGGCTACACCTTC. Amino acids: CASSLFSGLHYGYTF.

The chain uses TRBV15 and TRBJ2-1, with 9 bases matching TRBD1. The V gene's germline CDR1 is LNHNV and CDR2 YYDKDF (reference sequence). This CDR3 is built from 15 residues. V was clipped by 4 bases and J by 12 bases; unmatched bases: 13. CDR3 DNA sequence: TGTGCCACCAGCATGGGGGGGACAGGGAATGTGGTGCAGTTCTTC. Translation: CATSMGGTGNVVQFF.

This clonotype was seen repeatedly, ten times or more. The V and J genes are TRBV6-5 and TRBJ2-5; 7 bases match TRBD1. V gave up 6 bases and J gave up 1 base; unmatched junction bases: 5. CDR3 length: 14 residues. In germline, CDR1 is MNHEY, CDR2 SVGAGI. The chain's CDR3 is CASRARQGQETQYF. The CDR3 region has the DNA TGTGCCAGCAGAGCCCGACAGGGCCAAGAGACCCAGTACTTC.

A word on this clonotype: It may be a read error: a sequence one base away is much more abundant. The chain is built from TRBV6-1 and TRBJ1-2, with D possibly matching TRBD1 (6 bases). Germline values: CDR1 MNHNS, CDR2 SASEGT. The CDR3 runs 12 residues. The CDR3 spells CASSVDRHGHTF. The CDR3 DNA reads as TGTGCCAGCAGTGTCGACAGGCATGGCCACACCTTC.

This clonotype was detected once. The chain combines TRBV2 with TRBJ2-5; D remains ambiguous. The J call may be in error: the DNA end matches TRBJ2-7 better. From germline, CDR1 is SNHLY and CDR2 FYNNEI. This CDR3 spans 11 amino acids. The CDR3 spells CASKASYEQYF. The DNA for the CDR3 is TGTGCCAGCAAAGCCTCCTACGAGCAGTACTTC.

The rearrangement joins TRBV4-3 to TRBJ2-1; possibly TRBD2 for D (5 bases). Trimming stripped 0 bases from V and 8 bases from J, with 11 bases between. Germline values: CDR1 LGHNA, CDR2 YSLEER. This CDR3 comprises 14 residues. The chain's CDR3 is CASSQDRIGDEQFF. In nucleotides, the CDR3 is TGCGCCAGCAGCCAAGATAGAATCGGGGATGAGCAGTTCTTC.

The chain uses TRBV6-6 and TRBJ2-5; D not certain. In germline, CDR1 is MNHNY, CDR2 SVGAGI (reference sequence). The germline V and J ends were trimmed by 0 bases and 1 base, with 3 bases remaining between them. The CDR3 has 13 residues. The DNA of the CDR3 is TGTGCCAGCAGTTACTCCATCCAAGAGACCCAGTACTTC. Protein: CASSYSIQETQYF.

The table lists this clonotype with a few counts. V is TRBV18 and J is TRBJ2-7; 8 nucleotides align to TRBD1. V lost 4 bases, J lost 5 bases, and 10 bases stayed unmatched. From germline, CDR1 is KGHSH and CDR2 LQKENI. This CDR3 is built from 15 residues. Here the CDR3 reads CASSQDRGNSDEQYF. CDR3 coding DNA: TGTGCCAGCTCACAAGACAGGGGCAATTCCGACGAGCAGTACTTC.

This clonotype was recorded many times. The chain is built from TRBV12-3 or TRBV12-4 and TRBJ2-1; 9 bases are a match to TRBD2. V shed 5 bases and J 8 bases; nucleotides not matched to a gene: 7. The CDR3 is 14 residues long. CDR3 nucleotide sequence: TGTGCCAGCAGTAAAGGGACTAGCCTGGATGAGCAGTTCTTC. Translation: CASSKGTSLDEQFF.

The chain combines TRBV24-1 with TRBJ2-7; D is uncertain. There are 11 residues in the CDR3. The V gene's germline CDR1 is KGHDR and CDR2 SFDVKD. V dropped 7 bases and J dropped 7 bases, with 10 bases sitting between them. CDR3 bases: TGTGCCACCAGCCATGGAAATGAGCAGTACTTC. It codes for CATSHGNEQYF.

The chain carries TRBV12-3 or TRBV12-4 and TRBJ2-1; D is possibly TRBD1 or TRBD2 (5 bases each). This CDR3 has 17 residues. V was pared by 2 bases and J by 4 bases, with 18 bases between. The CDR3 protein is CASSLMGVANPYNEQFF. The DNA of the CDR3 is TGTGCCAGCAGTTTAATGGGGGTGGCCAACCCGTACAATGAGCAGTTCTTC.

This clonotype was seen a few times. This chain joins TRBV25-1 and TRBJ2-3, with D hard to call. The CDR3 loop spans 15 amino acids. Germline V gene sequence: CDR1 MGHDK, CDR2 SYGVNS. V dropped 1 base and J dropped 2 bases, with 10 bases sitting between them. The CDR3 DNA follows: TGTGCCAGCAGTGAATTGTGGGATTCCACAGATACGCAGTATTTT. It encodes CASSELWDSTDTQYF.

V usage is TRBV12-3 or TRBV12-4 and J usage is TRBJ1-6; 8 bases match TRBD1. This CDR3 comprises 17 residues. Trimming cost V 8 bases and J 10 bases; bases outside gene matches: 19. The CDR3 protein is CASRAMDRVSVGSPLHF. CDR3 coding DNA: TGTGCCAGCCGAGCGATGGACAGGGTTTCAGTAGGCTCACCCCTCCACTTT.

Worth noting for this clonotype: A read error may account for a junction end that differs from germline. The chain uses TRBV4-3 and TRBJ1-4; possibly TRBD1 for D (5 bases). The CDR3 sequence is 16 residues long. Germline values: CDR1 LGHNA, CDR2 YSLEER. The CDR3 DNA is TGCACCAGCAGCCGAAACAGGCCCGGCACTGATGAAAAACTGTTTTTT. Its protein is CTSSRNRPGTDEKLFF.

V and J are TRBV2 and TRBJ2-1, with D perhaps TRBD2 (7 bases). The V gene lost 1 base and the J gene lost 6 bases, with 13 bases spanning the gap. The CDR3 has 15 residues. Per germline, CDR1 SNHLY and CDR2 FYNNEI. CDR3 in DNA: TGTGCCAGCAGTGAAGGGGGGGGGGCCGGCAATGAGCAGTTCTTC. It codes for CASSEGGGAGNEQFF.

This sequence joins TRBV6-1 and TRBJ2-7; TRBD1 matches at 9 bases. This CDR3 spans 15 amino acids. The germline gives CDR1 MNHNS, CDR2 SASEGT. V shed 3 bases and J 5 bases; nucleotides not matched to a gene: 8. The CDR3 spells CASSDPGTGTHEQYF. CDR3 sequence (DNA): TGTGCCAGCAGTGACCCCGGGACAGGGACACACGAGCAGTACTTC.